Listed below are T cell receptor beta chains from one sample, sequenced in a study of blood T cell repertoires in COVID-19. The data were produced by immunoSEQ multiplex PCR, yet TCRdb's version contains in-frame clones alone and is incomplete. Counted here are approximately 150,000 clones, roughly 87% occurring once; the ten biggest clones make up 1.6%. The sequenced sample consisted of peripheral blood. All receptors derive from a woman aged 50 to 60 with acute or convalescent COVID-19. Each CDR3 is given with its conserved first and last residue. A D gene is named only where the DNA matches it firmly. Expanded clones are given a class, and other clones once, few, many or no size at all.

V	J	size	D	length	DNA	CDR3
TRBV19	TRBJ1-1	NA	NA	14	TGTGCCAGTAGTCCCAGGGGCAGGGGTTCTGAAGCTTTCTTT	CASSPRGRGSEAFF
TRBV27	TRBJ2-7	NA	NA	13	TGTGCCAGCAGTTTGGGCAGGGACTACGAGCAGTACTTC	CASSLGRDYEQYF
TRBV3-1/TRBV3-2	TRBJ2-7	NA	NA	15	TGTGCCAGCAGCCAAGCGGCAGGGGCTAGACTCGAGCAGTACTTC	CASSQAAGARLEQYF
TRBV7-2	TRBJ1-4	NA	NA	13	TGTGCCAGCAGCCAACCCTTAGATGTAAAACTGTTTTTT	CASSQPLDVKLFF
TRBV29-1	TRBJ1-1	NA	NA	12	TGCAGCGTTAGGAGGGGCGGCACTGAAGCTTTCTTT	CSVRRGGTEAFF
TRBV5-1	TRBJ2-6	NA	NA	15	TGCGCCAGCAGACAGGAGGGTAGTGGGGCCAACGTCCTGACTTTC	CASRQEGSGANVLTF
TRBV18	TRBJ1-5	NA	NA	15	TGTGCCAGCTCGGGAGACAATAACCTCAATCAGCCCCAGCATTTT	CASSGDNNLNQPQHF
TRBV27	TRBJ1-1	NA	NA	15	TGTGCCAGCAGTCGATCGACGGACATGAACACTGAAGCTTTCTTT	CASSRSTDMNTEAFF
TRBV19	TRBJ2-1	few	TRBD2	12	TGTGCCAGTAGTATGCGGGGAGGGGAGCAGTTCTTC	CASSMRGGEQFF
TRBV9	TRBJ2-5	NA	TRBD2	17	TGTGCCAGCAGCGTAGCTACGCGGCGGGGGGGCGCAGAGACCCAGTACTTC	CASSVATRRGGAETQYF
TRBV6-2/TRBV6-3	TRBJ1-2	NA	NA	17	TGTGCCAGCAGCCAAGCCCGATCGTCCCGGAGGTCCTATGGCTACACCTTC	CASSQARSSRRSYGYTF
TRBV2	TRBJ1-2	NA	TRBD1	11	TGTGCCACGACAGGGAGTTTCGGCTACACCTTC	CATTGSFGYTF
TRBV7-3	TRBJ1-1	NA	TRBD1	14	TGTGCCAGCAGCTTAACGACAGGGATGGCTGAAGCTTTCTTT	CASSLTTGMAEAFF
TRBV14	TRBJ2-7	NA	TRBD2	14	TGTGCCAGCAGCGGAGGACTAGCGGGACGTGAGCAGTACTTC	CASSGGLAGREQYF
TRBV27	TRBJ2-5	once	TRBD2	13	TGTGCCAGCAGTTTTCGGGAGGGTGAGACCCAGTACTTC	CASSFREGETQYF
TRBV7-8	TRBJ1-6	once	NA	15	TGTGCCAGCAGCCCCGGCGGTCTGTCTAATTCACCCCTCCACTTT	CASSPGGLSNSPLHF
TRBV6-2/TRBV6-3	TRBJ1-5	NA	TRBD1	15	TGTGCCAGCAGTTGGACAGGGGTGGATTATCAGCCCCAGCATTTT	CASSWTGVDYQPQHF
TRBV21-1	TRBJ1-2	NA	NA	16	TGTGCCAGCATCGGGTTCTGTAAGGCACCTAACTATGGCTACACCTTC	CASIGFCKAPNYGYTF
TRBV6-9	TRBJ2-5	NA	TRBD1	15	TGTGCCAGCAGCTATGGGACAGGGGGCAGAGAGACCCAGTACTTC	CASSYGTGGRETQYF
TRBV11-3	TRBJ2-2	NA	NA	17	TGTGCCAGCAGCTTACGCGGCGGGGCCCCGAACACCGGGGAGCTGTTTTTT	CASSLRGGAPNTGELFF
TRBV12-3/TRBV12-4	TRBJ1-1	NA	TRBD1	13	TGTGCCAGCAGTCAACAGGGGGGCACTGAAGCTTTCTTT	CASSQQGGTEAFF
TRBV6-5	TRBJ1-1	NA	NA	14	TGTGCCAGCAGCCAGACAGGACTGAACACTGAAGCTTTCTTT	CASSQTGLNTEAFF
TRBV30	TRBJ1-2	NA	NA	13	TGTGCCTGGGGAATGTTTGGAGGAGGGGGCTACACCTTC	CAWGMFGGGGYTF
TRBV19	TRBJ2-1	NA	TRBD2	12	TGTGCCAGTAGTACCCTAGCGGGAGAGGACTTCTTC	CASSTLAGEDFF
TRBV2	TRBJ2-7	few	TRBD2	15	TGTGCCAGCAGTTCTTTTTCTAGCGGGGGTTCCGAGCAGTACTTC	CASSSFSSGGSEQYF
TRBV7-9	TRBJ2-1	NA	TRBD2	15	TGTGCCAGCAGCCCCTGGACTAGCGGGACGAATGAGCAGTTCTTC	CASSPWTSGTNEQFF
TRBV24-1	TRBJ2-1	NA	NA	16	TGTGCCACCAGTGATTCCCGGGACTCATTTTACAATGAGCAGTTCTTC	CATSDSRDSFYNEQFF
TRBV19	TRBJ2-7	once	NA	14	TGTGCCAGTAGTAGCGGGCCCCACTCCTACGAGCAGTACTTC	CASSSGPHSYEQYF
TRBV19	TRBJ1-2	NA	TRBD1	14	TGTGCCAGTGGGACAGGGGCGTCCAACTATGGCTACACCTTC	CASGTGASNYGYTF
TRBV9	TRBJ2-4	NA	TRBD2	15	TGTGCCAGCAGCGTCCGGGGGGGCCTTGGAAACATTCAGTACTTC	CASSVRGGLGNIQYF
TRBV3-1/TRBV3-2	TRBJ2-5	NA	TRBD2	16	TGTGCCAGCAGCCAAGGGCTAGCGGGAGCACAAGAGACCCAGTACTTC	CASSQGLAGAQETQYF